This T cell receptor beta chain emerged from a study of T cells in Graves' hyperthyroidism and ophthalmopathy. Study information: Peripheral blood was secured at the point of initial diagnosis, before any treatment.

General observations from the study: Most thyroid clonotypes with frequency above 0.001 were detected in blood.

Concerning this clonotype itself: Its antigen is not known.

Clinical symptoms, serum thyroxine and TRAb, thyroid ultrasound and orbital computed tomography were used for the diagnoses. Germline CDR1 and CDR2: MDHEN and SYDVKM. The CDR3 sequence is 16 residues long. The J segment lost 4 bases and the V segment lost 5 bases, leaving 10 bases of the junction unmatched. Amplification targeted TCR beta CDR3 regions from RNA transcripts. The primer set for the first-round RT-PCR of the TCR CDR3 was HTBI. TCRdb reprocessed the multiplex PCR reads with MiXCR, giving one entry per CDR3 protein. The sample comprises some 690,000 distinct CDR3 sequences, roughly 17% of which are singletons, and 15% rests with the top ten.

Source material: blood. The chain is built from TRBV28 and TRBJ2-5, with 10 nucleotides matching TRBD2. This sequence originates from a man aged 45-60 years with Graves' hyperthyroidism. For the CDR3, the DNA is TGTGCCAGCAGTCCCCCCGTAGCGGGAGGCCCAGAGACCCAGTACTTC. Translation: CASSPPVAGGPETQYF.